The present TCR beta chain was sequenced within a study of radiotherapy plus CTLA-4 blockade in lung cancer. Study-wide background: Of all patients, around 19% responded objectively and approximately 29% showed disease control. General study results and limits: Early shifts in blood T cell clones, with interferon-beta, reportedly predicted response best. The study found tumor-derived TCR clones expanded in blood after radiotherapy plus ipilimumab.

Points on this clone: The target antigen is unknown.

Germline lookup yields CDR1 SGHNT and CDR2 YYREEE (reference sequence). J was trimmed by 4 bases and V by 5 bases; bases with no gene match: 10. This CDR3 region has 18 residues. TCRdb's table, derived via immunoSEQ multiplex PCR, lists solely in-frame clones and lacks some. The table shows about 77,000 clones, with 70% to 80% occurring only once. This clonotype originated in a human donor with non-small cell lung cancer whose response to radiotherapy plus ipilimumab could not be evaluated. The sample consisted of peripheral blood, taken from a patient treated with radiotherapy plus ipilimumab. The chain recombines TRBV5-4 with TRBJ2-2; 14 bases are shared with TRBD2. The DNA for the CDR3 is TGTGCCAGCAGAGCTGGGACTAGCGGGAGTAGGAGCACCGGGGAGCTGTTTTTT. Its translation is CASRAGTSGSRSTGELFF.